The present entry profiles one T cell receptor (beta chain) with its context. These data are taken from a study of control samples from healthy donors and cancer patients. TCRdb keeps only in-frame clones here, not all; method: immunoSEQ multiplex PCR. In total, the table holds about 210,000 clones. V gave up 4 bases and J gave up 3 bases, with 18 bases separating them. CDR3 size: 17 residues. Germline-derived CDR1 and CDR2 are MGHRA and YSYEKL. The sample consisted of blood. V usage is TRBV4-1 and J usage is TRBJ2-2, with D uncertain. The source is a woman aged 25 to 39 in good health. CDR3 in amino acids: CASSLLPGLDDTGELFF. CDR3 coding DNA: TGCGCCAGCAGCCTCCTCCCGGGTCTCGACGACACCGGGGAGCTGTTTTTT.